Listed below are T cell receptor beta chains from one sample, sequenced in a study of T cell responses to AZD1222 COVID-19 vaccine. TCRdb's copy holds only in-frame clones and misses some; the assay was immunoSEQ multiplex PCR. The data hold 160,000 or so clones, with 92% observed a single time. The sequences come from peripheral blood, collected 28 days after the second AZD1222 dose. The receptors shown here come from an adult who received the AZD1222 COVID-19 vaccine. The CDR3 runs from the conserved cysteine through the conserved F or W. Fields, in order: V gene, D gene, clone size, J gene, CDR3 DNA, CDR3 protein. D genes are given only for firm matches. A row's size may be missing; if present it is once, few, many or a size class.

TRBV12-3/TRBV12-4	-	-	TRBJ1-2	TGTGCCAGCAGTTTTCGGCGGATTTGGGGCTACACCTTC	CASSFRRIWGYTF
TRBV10-3	-	-	TRBJ1-1	TGTGCCATCAGTGAGAGGCAGGGGTGGTCGAACACTGAAGCTTTCTTT	CAISERQGWSNTEAFF
TRBV3-1/TRBV3-2	-	-	TRBJ2-1	TGTGCCAGCAGCCGTGGGGGAAGCTCCTACAATGAGCAGTTCTTC	CASSRGGSSYNEQFF
TRBV20-1	-	-	TRBJ2-1	TGCAGTGCTAGTTACAGGTATTTTTACAATGAGCAGTTCTTC	CSASYRYFYNEQFF
TRBV5-5	-	-	TRBJ1-4	TGTGCCAGCACCTCGAGGGTCGGTGAAAAACTGTTTTTT	CASTSRVGEKLFF
TRBV6-5	-	-	TRBJ2-1	TGTGCCAGCAGTTACTCGAGGGGCAATGAGCAGTTCTTC	CASSYSRGNEQFF
TRBV28	-	-	TRBJ1-3	TGTGCCAGCAACTCTCTTGGGGATTCAGGAAACACCATATATTTT	CASNSLGDSGNTIYF
TRBV19	TRBD1	-	TRBJ1-5	TGTGCCAGTAGTATAGAATGGGACAGGGGGCCGGATCAGCCCCAGCATTTT	CASSIEWDRGPDQPQHF
TRBV5-5	-	-	TRBJ2-2	TGTGCCAGCAGCTTGGCCGGTCTGGTCAGGTTGGGCGGGGAGCTGTTTTTT	CASSLAGLVRLGGELFF
TRBV7-2	-	-	TRBJ1-2	TGTGCCAGCAGCTTAGATGGGTATGGCTACACCTTC	CASSLDGYGYTF
TRBV4-1	TRBD1	-	TRBJ1-1	TGCGCCAGCAGCCAAGTGGAACAGGGGGGGGTGACTGAAGCTTTCTTT	CASSQVEQGGVTEAFF
TRBV20-1	TRBD1	once	TRBJ2-7	TGCAGTGCTAGTATCATCCGGGACAGGGTCCTCCACGAGCAGTACTTC	CSASIIRDRVLHEQYF
TRBV27	TRBD1	-	TRBJ1-6	TGTGCCAGCAGTTTATTAGGGGGGACAGTTAATTCACCCCTCCACTTT	CASSLLGGTVNSPLHF
TRBV5-8	-	-	TRBJ1-3	TGTGCCAGCAGCTTGGGGGCCTTGGATGGAAACACCATATATTTT	CASSLGALDGNTIYF
TRBV6-5	-	-	TRBJ2-3	TGTGCCAGCAGTTACTCGCTTTTGTCGACAGATACGCAGTATTTT	CASSYSLLSTDTQYF
TRBV9	-	-	TRBJ1-4	TGTGCCAGCAGCCGGGACGGGACTTATGAAAAACTGTTTTTT	CASSRDGTYEKLFF
TRBV5-5	-	-	TRBJ1-3	TGTGCCAGCAGCTTGGACGTAGGCGACTCTGGAAACACCATATATTTT	CASSLDVGDSGNTIYF
TRBV6-5	-	-	TRBJ1-2	TGTGCCAGCAGTTACCAGGGAGGAGGCTACACCTTC	CASSYQGGGYTF
TRBV20-1	-	once	TRBJ1-2	TGCAGTGCTAGTCCCGGGGATGGCTACACCTTC	CSASPGDGYTF
TRBV3-1/TRBV3-2	-	once	TRBJ1-3	TGTGCCAGCAGCCCCCGGCCAGGTATTGGAAACACCATATATTTT	CASSPRPGIGNTIYF
TRBV4-1	-	-	TRBJ1-3	TGCGCCAGCAGCCAATGGGACGATGGAAACACCATATATTTT	CASSQWDDGNTIYF
TRBV11-2	-	-	TRBJ2-5	TGTGCCAGCAGCTTAGTTACCAGTACTCTCCAAGAGACCCAGTACTTC	CASSLVTSTLQETQYF
TRBV20-1	-	-	TRBJ2-2	TGCAGTGCTAGTGCCGCTGGATCCGGGGAGCTGTTTTTT	CSASAAGSGELFF
TRBV6-5	-	-	TRBJ1-2	TGTGCCAGCAGTTACTCTGATGGGGGGCACTATGGCTACACCTTC	CASSYSDGGHYGYTF
TRBV7-2	-	-	TRBJ2-3	TGTGCCAGCAGCTGGAGGGGGGCCGGAGCAGATACGCAGTATTTT	CASSWRGAGADTQYF
TRBV2	TRBD2	-	TRBJ2-1	TGTGCCAGCAGTGGGGGACTAGCGGGGGTCTACAATGAGCAGTTCTTC	CASSGGLAGVYNEQFF
TRBV20-1	-	-	TRBJ2-3	TGCAGTGCTAGTTCCGGGCATACAACCGCCAATTTT	CSASSGHTTANF
TRBV7-9	-	few	TRBJ1-2	TGTGCCAGCAGCTTAATACTCACAGTGGGAGGCTACACCTTC	CASSLILTVGGYTF
TRBV5-6	-	-	TRBJ2-7	TGTGCCAGCAGCTTGGTGGCCAGCTCCTACGAGCAGTACTTC	CASSLVASSYEQYF
TRBV2	-	-	TRBJ1-4	TGTGCCAGCAGTGAAGCGGGAGGTTATGAAAAACTGTTTTTT	CASSEAGGYEKLFF
TRBV3-1/TRBV3-2	-	-	TRBJ1-2	TGTGCCAGCAGCCAAGATCACAGGGCGGGTGGCTACACCTTC	CASSQDHRAGGYTF
TRBV7-9	TRBD2	-	TRBJ2-2	TGTGCCATGCGGACTAGCGGAAACACCGGGGAGCTGTTTTTT	CAMRTSGNTGELFF
TRBV2	TRBD1	-	TRBJ1-5	TGTGCCAGCAGTGGGACGGACAGGGATAGTCAGCCCCAGCATTTT	CASSGTDRDSQPQHF
TRBV19	-	-	TRBJ2-7	TGTGCCAGTAGTATAGTCCAGGGAGGCTACGAGCAGTACTTC	CASSIVQGGYEQYF
TRBV19	TRBD1	-	TRBJ1-1	TGTGCCAGATTCTCGGGACAGACAAACACTGAAGCTTTCTTT	CARFSGQTNTEAFF
TRBV4-1	-	once	TRBJ1-4	TGCGCCAGCAGCCAAGGGTTGGGCCTGAATGAAAAACTGTTTTTT	CASSQGLGLNEKLFF
TRBV29-1	-	-	TRBJ1-1	TGCAGCGTTGAGCGGGGGGCTGAAGCTTTCTTT	CSVERGAEAFF
TRBV7-2	-	-	TRBJ1-1	TGTGCCAGCAGCTTGGGTTCAGGGGTAAACACTGAAGCTTTCTTT	CASSLGSGVNTEAFF
TRBV6-5	-	-	TRBJ2-4	TGTGCCAGCACCCAAGGGTATGGCAAAAACATTCAGTACTTC	CASTQGYGKNIQYF
TRBV2	-	-	TRBJ1-3	TGTGCCAGCAGTGAGGGACCGTTTAGAAACACCATATATTTT	CASSEGPFRNTIYF
TRBV19	TRBD1	-	TRBJ2-5	TGTGCCAGTAGTCAGGGCCCCGGGACAGGGGAAGAGACCCAGTACTTC	CASSQGPGTGEETQYF
TRBV6-5	-	-	TRBJ1-1	TGTGCCAGCAGTTACTCTACAGGGATTACTGAAGCTTTCTTT	CASSYSTGITEAFF
TRBV11-3	-	-	TRBJ1-1	TGTGCCAGCAGCTTAGGTCCGGATTACACTGAAGCTTTCTTT	CASSLGPDYTEAFF
TRBV7-8	TRBD1	-	TRBJ1-1	TGTGCCAGCAGCTACGGGACAGGCCTTAACACTGAAGCTTTCTTT	CASSYGTGLNTEAFF
TRBV7-9	-	-	TRBJ2-7	TGTGCCAGCAGCTTAGCGGGGGTTACCTACGAGCAGTACTTC	CASSLAGVTYEQYF
TRBV30	-	-	TRBJ1-2	TGTGCCTGGAGTGTACGAGCCTCGTTTAACTATGGCTACACCTTC	CAWSVRASFNYGYTF
TRBV5-1	-	-	TRBJ2-4	TGCGCCAGCAGCGTCCAGCAGGGCAACATTCAGTACTTC	CASSVQQGNIQYF
TRBV29-1	-	-	TRBJ2-3	TGCAGCGTTGTCATCGGTAACACAGATACGCAGTATTTT	CSVVIGNTDTQYF
TRBV6-5	-	-	TRBJ1-2	TGTGCCAGCAACACGCGGACGGACTATGGCTACACCTTC	CASNTRTDYGYTF
TRBV7-3	-	-	TRBJ2-5	TGTGCCAGCAGCTTAACAGGGCTGGGCGAGACCCAGTACTTC	CASSLTGLGETQYF
TRBV5-1	-	-	TRBJ1-1	TGCGCCAGCAGCTTAGGACGGCTTGAAGCTTTCTTT	CASSLGRLEAFF
TRBV5-1	TRBD2	-	TRBJ2-3	TGCGCCAGCAGCTTGGCCCTAGCGGGGGTGGGTGATACGCAGTATTTT	CASSLALAGVGDTQYF
TRBV6-2/TRBV6-3	TRBD1	-	TRBJ1-5	TGTGCCAGCAGTGGGGGACAGGGGCTCTATAGCAATCAGCCCCAGCATTTT	CASSGGQGLYSNQPQHF
TRBV2	TRBD1	-	TRBJ2-2	TGTGCCAGCAGTGAGGGGACAGGCGGGACCGGGGAGCTGTTTTTT	CASSEGTGGTGELFF
TRBV10-1	TRBD2	once	TRBJ2-1	TGCGCCAGCAGTGAGAGACTCGGGGGGAATGAGCAGTTCTTC	CASSERLGGNEQFF
TRBV18	-	-	TRBJ1-2	TGTGCCAGCTCACTAGTAGAGGGGGGCTTC	CASSLVEGGF
TRBV7-9	TRBD1	-	TRBJ1-1	TGTGCCAGCAGCCCACAGGGGGCGGATATCGAGAACACTGAAGCTTTCTTT	CASSPQGADIENTEAFF
TRBV6-6	-	-	TRBJ2-2	TGTGCCGTCTGGGACCCCGGGGAGCTGTTTTTT	CAVWDPGELFF
TRBV27	TRBD2	-	TRBJ2-1	TGTGCCAGCAGTTTAGCGGGGGGGAGCAATGAGCAGTTCTTC	CASSLAGGSNEQFF